The rows below give T cell receptor beta chains drawn from one sample of a study of CD8+ T cells in alopecia areata. Some clones are missing from TCRdb's copy, which holds only in-frame ones; the method was immunoSEQ multiplex PCR. The data show fewer than 150,000 clones, about three fifths seen once. The source was CD8+ T cells sorted from blood, collected at week 4, from a patient treated with tofacitinib. These receptors all stem from a human donor with alopecia areata. Both conserved end residues are part of each CDR3. The order of the fields is V gene, clone size, J gene, D gene, CDR3 protein, CDR3 DNA. A D gene is named only where the DNA matches it firmly. Part of the rows lack a size; the others show once, few, many or a class for expanded clones.

>TRBV29-1|.|TRBJ2-3|.
CSVPPGTDTQYF
TGCAGCGTTCCCCCAGGGACAGATACGCAGTATTTT
>TRBV25-1|few|TRBJ2-1|.
CASSPPGYLMDEQFF
TGTGCCAGCAGCCCACCGGGTTACTTAATGGATGAGCAGTTCTTC
>TRBV10-3|few|TRBJ2-5|.
CAIRGAAQETQYF
TGTGCCATCAGGGGGGCCGCCCAAGAGACCCAGTACTTC
>TRBV29-1|.|TRBJ1-2|.
CSVAGDYGYTF
TGCAGCGTTGCCGGGGACTATGGCTACACCTTC
>TRBV30|.|TRBJ2-1|TRBD1
CAWSDTGTDYNEQFF
TGTGCCTGGAGTGACACCGGGACAGATTACAATGAGCAGTTCTTC
>TRBV11-2|.|TRBJ2-1|.
CASSFWDNEQFF
TGTGCCAGCAGCTTCTGGGACAATGAGCAGTTCTTC
>TRBV5-1|.|TRBJ2-3|TRBD2
CASSETGLVSITDTQYF
TGCGCCAGCAGCGAGACGGGACTAGTTTCTATCACAGATACGCAGTATTTT
>TRBV13|few|TRBJ1-2|TRBD1
CASSSGQGMDGYTF
TGTGCCAGCAGCTCCGGACAGGGGATGGATGGCTACACCTTC
>TRBV29-1|.|TRBJ1-2|.
CSVEGGLDYGYTF
TGCAGCGTTGAAGGGGGTTTGGACTATGGCTACACCTTC
>TRBV27|.|TRBJ2-1|TRBD2
CASSLLAGGNEQFF
TGTGCCAGCAGTTTACTAGCGGGGGGCAATGAGCAGTTCTTC
>TRBV7-9|few|TRBJ1-1|.
CASSSPNDRTEAFF
TGTGCCAGCAGCTCCCCCAACGACAGGACTGAAGCTTTCTTT
>TRBV27|.|TRBJ2-7|.
CATAQGAGGEQYF
TGTGCCACCGCACAGGGGGCGGGGGGGGAGCAGTACTTC
>TRBV30|once|TRBJ2-5|.
CAWADGTGETQYF
TGTGCCTGGGCCGATGGAACGGGAGAGACCCAGTACTTC
>TRBV7-2|few|TRBJ2-2|.
CASSLAAARTGELFF
TGTGCCAGCAGCTTAGCAGCGGCCCGAACCGGGGAGCTGTTTTTT
>TRBV13|.|TRBJ2-7|.
CASSPETGAYEQYF
TGTGCCAGCAGCCCAGAAACCGGGGCCTACGAGCAGTACTTC
>TRBV7-2|.|TRBJ2-7|.
CASSLGSYEQYF
TGTGCCAGCAGCTTAGGCAGTTACGAGCAGTACTTC
>TRBV18|.|TRBJ2-5|.
CASSSDVWEETQYF
TGTGCCAGCTCATCTGACGTGTGGGAAGAGACCCAGTACTTC
>TRBV2|.|TRBJ2-7|.
CASTHPGVQENYEQYF
TGTGCCAGCACCCACCCCGGGGTACAGGAAAACTACGAGCAGTACTTC
>TRBV25-1|many|TRBJ2-7|.
CASSPWEGEGNEQYF
TGTGCCAGCAGTCCATGGGAGGGGGAGGGGAACGAGCAGTACTTC
>TRBV7-9|.|TRBJ2-5|.
CASSLPGHFQETQYF
TGTGCCAGCAGCCTGCCGGGACATTTCCAAGAGACCCAGTACTTC
>TRBV15|few|TRBJ1-5|.
CATRTGNQPQHF
TGTGCCACACGGACAGGCAATCAGCCCCAGCATTTT
>TRBV30|.|TRBJ2-1|.
CAWSPGGGLEQFF
TGTGCCTGGAGTCCCGGGGGCGGACTTGAGCAGTTCTTC
>TRBV30|.|TRBJ2-1|TRBD1
CAWSHGQGYNEQFF
TGTGCCTGGAGCCACGGACAGGGGTACAATGAGCAGTTCTTC
>TRBV5-1|.|TRBJ1-6|TRBD1
CASSQWDSVASPLHF
TGCGCCAGCAGCCAATGGGACAGCGTGGCTTCACCCCTCCACTTT
>TRBV29-1|few|TRBJ2-5|.
CSVEDRWGEETQYF
TGCAGCGTTGAAGATAGATGGGGAGAAGAGACCCAGTACTTC
>TRBV4-1|few|TRBJ1-1|.
CASSRELLNTEAFF
TGCGCCAGCAGCCGAGAACTGCTGAACACTGAAGCTTTCTTT